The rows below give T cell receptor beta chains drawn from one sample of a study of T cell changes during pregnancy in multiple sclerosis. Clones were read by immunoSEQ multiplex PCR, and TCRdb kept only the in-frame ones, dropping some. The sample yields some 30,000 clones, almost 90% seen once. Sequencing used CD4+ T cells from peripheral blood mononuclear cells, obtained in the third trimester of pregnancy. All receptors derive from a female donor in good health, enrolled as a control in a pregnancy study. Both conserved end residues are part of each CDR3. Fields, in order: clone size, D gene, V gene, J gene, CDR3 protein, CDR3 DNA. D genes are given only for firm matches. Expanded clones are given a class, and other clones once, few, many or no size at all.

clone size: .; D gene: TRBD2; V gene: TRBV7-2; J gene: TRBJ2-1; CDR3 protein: CASSAGLAGGLRYNEQFF; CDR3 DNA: TGTGCCAGCAGCGCGGGACTAGCGGGGGGGCTTCGTTACAATGAGCAGTTCTTC
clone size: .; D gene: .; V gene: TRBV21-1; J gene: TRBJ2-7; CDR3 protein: CASSKGETYEQYF; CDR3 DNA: TGTGCCAGCAGCAAAGGAGAAACTTACGAGCAGTACTTC
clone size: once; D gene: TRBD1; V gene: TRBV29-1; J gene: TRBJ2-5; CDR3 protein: CSARTGRETQYF; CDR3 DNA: TGCAGCGCCCGGACAGGGAGGGAGACCCAGTACTTC
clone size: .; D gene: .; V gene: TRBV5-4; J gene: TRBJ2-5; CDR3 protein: CASSPPDREETQYF; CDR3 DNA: TGTGCCAGCAGCCCGCCGGACAGAGAAGAGACCCAGTACTTC
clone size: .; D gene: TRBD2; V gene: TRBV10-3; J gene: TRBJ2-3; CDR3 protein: CAITPVGGGGTDTQYF; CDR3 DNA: TGTGCCATCACCCCGGTGGGCGGGGGAGGAACAGATACGCAGTATTTT
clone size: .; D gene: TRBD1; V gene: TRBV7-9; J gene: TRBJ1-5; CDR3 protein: CASSPDQGGSQPQHF; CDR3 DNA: TGTGCCAGCAGCCCCGATCAGGGGGGCAGCCAGCCCCAGCATTTT
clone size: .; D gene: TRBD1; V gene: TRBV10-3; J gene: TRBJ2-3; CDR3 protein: CAISDGRGLIGDTQYF; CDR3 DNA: TGTGCCATCAGTGACGGTAGGGGGCTAATCGGAGATACGCAGTATTTT
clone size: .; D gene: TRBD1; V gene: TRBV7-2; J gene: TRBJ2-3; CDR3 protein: CASSWNRGGTDTQYF; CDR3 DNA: TGTGCCAGCAGCTGGAACAGGGGTGGCACAGATACGCAGTATTTT
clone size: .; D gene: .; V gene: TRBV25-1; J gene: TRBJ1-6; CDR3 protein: CASRLTGYTLHF; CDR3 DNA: TGTGCCAGCAGATTGACAGGTTACACCCTCCACTTT
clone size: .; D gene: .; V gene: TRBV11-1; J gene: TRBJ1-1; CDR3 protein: CASRLGTMTEAFF; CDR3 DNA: TGTGCCAGCAGACTTGGGACTATGACTGAAGCTTTCTTT
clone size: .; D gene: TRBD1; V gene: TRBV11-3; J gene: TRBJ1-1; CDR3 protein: CASSLGDRVGRNTEAFF; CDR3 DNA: TGTGCCAGCAGCTTAGGGGACAGGGTAGGTCGGAACACTGAAGCTTTCTTT
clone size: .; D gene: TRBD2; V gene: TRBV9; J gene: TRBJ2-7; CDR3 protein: CASSRGVAGSYEQYF; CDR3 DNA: TGTGCCAGCAGCCGCGGGGTAGCGGGGTCCTACGAGCAGTACTTC
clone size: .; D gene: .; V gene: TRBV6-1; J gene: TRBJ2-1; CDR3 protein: CASSEAARVNEQFF; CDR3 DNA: TGTGCCAGCAGTGAAGCGGCCAGGGTAAATGAGCAGTTCTTC
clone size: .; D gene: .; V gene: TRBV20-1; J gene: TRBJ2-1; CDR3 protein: CSAVGKEQFF; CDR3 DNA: TGCAGTGCTGTCGGGAAGGAGCAGTTCTTC
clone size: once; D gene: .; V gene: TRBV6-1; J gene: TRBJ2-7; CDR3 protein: CASRQGWEQYF; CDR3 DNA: TGTGCCAGCAGACAGGGTTGGGAGCAGTACTTC
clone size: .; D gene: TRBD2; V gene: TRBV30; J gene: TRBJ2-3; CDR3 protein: CAWSQREGDTQYF; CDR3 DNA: TGTGCCTGGTCCCAGCGGGAGGGGGATACGCAGTATTTT